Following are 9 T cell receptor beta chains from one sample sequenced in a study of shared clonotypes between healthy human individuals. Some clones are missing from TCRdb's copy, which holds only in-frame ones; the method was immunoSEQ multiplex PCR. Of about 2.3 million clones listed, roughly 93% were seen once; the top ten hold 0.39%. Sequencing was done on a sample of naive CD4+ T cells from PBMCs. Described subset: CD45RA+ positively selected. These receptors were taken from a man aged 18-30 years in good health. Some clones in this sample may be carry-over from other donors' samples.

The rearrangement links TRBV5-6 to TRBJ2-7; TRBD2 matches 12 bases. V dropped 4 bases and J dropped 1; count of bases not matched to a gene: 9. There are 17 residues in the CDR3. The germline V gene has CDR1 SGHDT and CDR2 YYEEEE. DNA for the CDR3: TGTGCCAGCAGCGGAGGGACTAGCGGGTTTTTTTCCTACGAGCAGTACTTC. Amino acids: CASSGGTSGFFSYEQYF.

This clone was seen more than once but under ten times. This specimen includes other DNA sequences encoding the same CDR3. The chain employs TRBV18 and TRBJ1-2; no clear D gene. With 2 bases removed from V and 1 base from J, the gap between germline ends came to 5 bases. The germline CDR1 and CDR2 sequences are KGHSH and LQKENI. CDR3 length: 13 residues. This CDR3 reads CASSPGSNYGYTF. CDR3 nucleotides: TGTGCCAGCTCACCAGGCAGTAACTATGGCTACACCTTC.

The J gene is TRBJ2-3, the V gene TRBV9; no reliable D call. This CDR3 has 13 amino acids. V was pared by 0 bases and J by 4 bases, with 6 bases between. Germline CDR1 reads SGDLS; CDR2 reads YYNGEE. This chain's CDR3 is CASSVVIADTQYF. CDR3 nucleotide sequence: TGTGCCAGCAGCGTAGTAATCGCAGATACGCAGTATTTT.

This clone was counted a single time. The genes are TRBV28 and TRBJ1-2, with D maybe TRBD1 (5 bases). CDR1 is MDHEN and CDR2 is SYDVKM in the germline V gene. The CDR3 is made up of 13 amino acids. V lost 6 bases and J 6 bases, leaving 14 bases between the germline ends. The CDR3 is CASRLTERDGYTF. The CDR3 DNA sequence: TGTGCCAGCAGGTTGACAGAGAGGGATGGCTACACCTTC.

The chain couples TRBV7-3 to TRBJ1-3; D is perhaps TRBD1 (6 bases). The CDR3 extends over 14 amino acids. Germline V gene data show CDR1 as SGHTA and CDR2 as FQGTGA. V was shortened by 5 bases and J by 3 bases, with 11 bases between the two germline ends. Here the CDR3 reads CASSPGTRGNTIYF. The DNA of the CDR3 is TGTGCCAGCAGCCCTGGGACACGTGGAAACACCATATATTTT.

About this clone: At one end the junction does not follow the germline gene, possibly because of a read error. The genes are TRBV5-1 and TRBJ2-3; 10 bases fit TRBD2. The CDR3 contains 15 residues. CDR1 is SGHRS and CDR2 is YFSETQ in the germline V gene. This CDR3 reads CASRASSGSKDTQYF. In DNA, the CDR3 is TGCGCCAGCAGAGCCTCTAGCGGGAGCAAAGATACGCAGTATTTT.

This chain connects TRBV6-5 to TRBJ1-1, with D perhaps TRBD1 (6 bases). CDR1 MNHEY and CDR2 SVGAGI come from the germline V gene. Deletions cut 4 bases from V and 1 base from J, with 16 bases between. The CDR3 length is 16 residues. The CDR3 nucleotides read TGTGCCAGCAGTTTCTCGATTAGGGGGTCGAACACTGAAGCTTTCTTT. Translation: CASSFSIRGSNTEAFF.

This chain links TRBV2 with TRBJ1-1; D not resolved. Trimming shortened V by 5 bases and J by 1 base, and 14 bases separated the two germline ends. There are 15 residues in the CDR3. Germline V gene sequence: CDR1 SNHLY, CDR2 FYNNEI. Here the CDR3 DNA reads TGTGCCAGCAGTATCCTCACAGCAACGAACACTGAAGCTTTCTTT. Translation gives CASSILTATNTEAFF.

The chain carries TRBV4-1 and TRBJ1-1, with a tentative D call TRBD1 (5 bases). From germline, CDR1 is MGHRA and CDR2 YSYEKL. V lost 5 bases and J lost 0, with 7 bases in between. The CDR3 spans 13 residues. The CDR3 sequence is CASSKGMNTEAFF. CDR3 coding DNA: TGCGCCAGCAGCAAGGGGATGAACACTGAAGCTTTCTTT.